Listed below are T cell receptor beta chains from one sample, sequenced in a study of blood T cell repertoires in COVID-19. Profiled with immunoSEQ multiplex PCR; TCRdb holds only in-frame clones, not every one. Here the sample spans about 240,000 clones, 88% being singletons. Sample: peripheral blood. The receptor set was obtained from a woman in her twenties or thirties with acute or convalescent COVID-19. Each CDR3 is given with its conserved first and last residue. Each record gives: clone size, D gene, V gene, J gene, CDR3 protein, CDR3 DNA. The D gene is left open where the match is weak. Clone size appears in some rows only: once, few, many, or a class for an expanded clone.

clone_size: -; d_call: TRBD1; v_call: TRBV30; j_call: TRBJ1-1; cdr3_aa: CAWSVLGRGTLTEAFF; cdr3_nt: TGTGCCTGGAGTGTACTGGGCAGGGGGACTTTAACTGAAGCTTTCTTT
clone_size: -; d_call: -; v_call: TRBV2; j_call: TRBJ1-5; cdr3_aa: CASSAGQPQHF; cdr3_nt: TGTGCCAGCAGTGCGGGACAGCCCCAGCATTTT
clone_size: -; d_call: -; v_call: TRBV9; j_call: TRBJ2-3; cdr3_aa: CASSVATDTQYF; cdr3_nt: TGTGCCAGCAGCGTAGCTACGGATACGCAGTATTTT
clone_size: -; d_call: TRBD1; v_call: TRBV19; j_call: TRBJ1-5; cdr3_aa: CASSIRDRVVNQPQHF; cdr3_nt: TGTGCCAGTAGTATTCGGGACAGGGTAGTAAATCAGCCCCAGCATTTT
clone_size: -; d_call: -; v_call: TRBV5-4; j_call: TRBJ1-1; cdr3_aa: CASSLERTGNTEAFF; cdr3_nt: TGTGCCAGCAGCTTGGAGAGAACAGGGAACACTGAAGCTTTCTTT
clone_size: -; d_call: -; v_call: TRBV28; j_call: TRBJ1-5; cdr3_aa: CASSFGRRDQPQHF; cdr3_nt: TGTGCCAGCAGTTTTGGCAGGCGCGATCAGCCCCAGCATTTT
clone_size: -; d_call: TRBD2; v_call: TRBV24-1; j_call: TRBJ2-5; cdr3_aa: CATSGVLAGGTETQYF; cdr3_nt: TGTGCCACCAGTGGGGTACTAGCGGGAGGTACGGAGACCCAGTACTTC
clone_size: once; d_call: TRBD2; v_call: TRBV6-2/TRBV6-3; j_call: TRBJ2-1; cdr3_aa: CASSYETSGVDNEQFF; cdr3_nt: TGTGCCAGCAGTTACGAGACTAGCGGGGTAGATAATGAGCAGTTCTTC
clone_size: -; d_call: TRBD1; v_call: TRBV13; j_call: TRBJ1-1; cdr3_aa: CASSLYRGLNTEAFF; cdr3_nt: TGTGCCAGCAGCCTCTACAGGGGGCTGAACACTGAAGCTTTCTTT
clone_size: once; d_call: -; v_call: TRBV14; j_call: TRBJ1-6; cdr3_aa: CASSQQGIPQSTLHF; cdr3_nt: TGTGCCAGCAGCCAACAGGGTATCCCCCAGAGCACCCTCCACTTT
clone_size: -; d_call: TRBD1; v_call: TRBV6-5; j_call: TRBJ1-2; cdr3_aa: CASGGQGVDGYTF; cdr3_nt: TGTGCCAGCGGGGGACAGGGAGTCGACGGCTACACCTTC
clone_size: -; d_call: -; v_call: TRBV1; j_call: TRBJ2-3; cdr3_aa: CTSIPGLAQTDTQYF; cdr3_nt: TGCACCAGCATACCGGGACTAGCCCAGACAGATACGCAGTATTTT
clone_size: once; d_call: -; v_call: TRBV5-1; j_call: TRBJ2-6; cdr3_aa: CASSDMPGANVLTF; cdr3_nt: TGCGCCAGCAGCGACATGCCTGGGGCCAACGTCCTGACTTTC
clone_size: -; d_call: -; v_call: TRBV7-6; j_call: TRBJ1-1; cdr3_aa: CASSLAGKDGKPEAFF; cdr3_nt: TGTGCCAGCAGCTTAGCGGGAAAGGACGGGAAACCTGAAGCTTTCTTT
clone_size: -; d_call: TRBD1; v_call: TRBV30; j_call: TRBJ1-5; cdr3_aa: CAWSREGGSQPQHF; cdr3_nt: TGTGCCTGGAGTCGTGAAGGGGGCAGCCAGCCCCAGCATTTT
clone_size: -; d_call: TRBD1; v_call: TRBV11-2; j_call: TRBJ2-4; cdr3_aa: CASRRGEGQEYF; cdr3_nt: TGTGCCAGCAGGCGAGGAGAGGGACAGGAGTACTTC
clone_size: once; d_call: -; v_call: TRBV29-1; j_call: TRBJ1-2; cdr3_aa: CSVEGRNYGYTF; cdr3_nt: TGCAGCGTTGAGGGCAGAAACTATGGCTACACCTTC
clone_size: -; d_call: -; v_call: TRBV27; j_call: TRBJ2-1; cdr3_aa: CASSLYQGSYNEQFF; cdr3_nt: TGTGCCAGCAGTTTATATCAGGGCTCCTACAATGAGCAGTTCTTC
clone_size: -; d_call: -; v_call: TRBV12-3/TRBV12-4; j_call: TRBJ1-6; cdr3_aa: CATKSLYNSPLHF; cdr3_nt: TGTGCGACAAAGAGCCTTTATAATTCACCCCTCCACTTT
clone_size: -; d_call: TRBD2; v_call: TRBV5-4; j_call: TRBJ2-3; cdr3_aa: CASSNSGRAFSDTQYF; cdr3_nt: TGTGCCAGCAGCAATAGCGGGAGGGCCTTTTCAGATACGCAGTATTTT
clone_size: once; d_call: -; v_call: TRBV30; j_call: TRBJ1-2; cdr3_aa: CAWSVLGGYGYTF; cdr3_nt: TGTGCCTGGAGTGTACTGGGAGGCTATGGCTACACCTTC
clone_size: -; d_call: -; v_call: TRBV4-1; j_call: TRBJ1-5; cdr3_aa: CASSHIGIAQPQHF; cdr3_nt: TGCGCCAGCAGCCACATCGGTATCGCTCAGCCCCAGCATTTT
clone_size: -; d_call: -; v_call: TRBV30; j_call: TRBJ1-5; cdr3_aa: CAWSAGQYQPQHF; cdr3_nt: TGTGCCTGGAGTGCTGGACAGTATCAGCCCCAGCATTTT
clone_size: -; d_call: -; v_call: TRBV9; j_call: TRBJ2-7; cdr3_aa: CASSGRDTGYEQYF; cdr3_nt: TGTGCCAGCAGCGGCCGGGACACGGGCTACGAGCAGTACTTC
clone_size: once; d_call: TRBD1; v_call: TRBV19; j_call: TRBJ2-6; cdr3_aa: CASSLDRGLGANVLTF; cdr3_nt: TGTGCCAGTAGTTTAGACAGGGGGTTAGGGGCCAACGTCCTGACTTTC
clone_size: -; d_call: -; v_call: TRBV19; j_call: TRBJ1-2; cdr3_aa: CASNPRSRDYGYTF; cdr3_nt: TGTGCCAGTAACCCTCGCTCGCGCGACTATGGCTACACCTTC
clone_size: -; d_call: -; v_call: TRBV19; j_call: TRBJ1-1; cdr3_aa: CASSTSGVNTEAFF; cdr3_nt: TGTGCCAGTAGTACTTCCGGGGTAAACACTGAAGCTTTCTTT
clone_size: -; d_call: TRBD2; v_call: TRBV9; j_call: TRBJ2-1; cdr3_aa: CASGTQTSGRDYNEQFF; cdr3_nt: TGTGCCAGCGGAACCCAAACTAGCGGGAGGGATTACAATGAGCAGTTCTTC
clone_size: -; d_call: TRBD1; v_call: TRBV30; j_call: TRBJ2-7; cdr3_aa: CAWSSTGQPYEQYF; cdr3_nt: TGTGCCTGGAGCTCGACAGGGCAACCCTACGAGCAGTACTTC
clone_size: -; d_call: TRBD2; v_call: TRBV6-1; j_call: TRBJ2-7; cdr3_aa: CASSEATSGSYEQYF; cdr3_nt: TGTGCCAGCAGTGAAGCGACTAGCGGCTCCTACGAGCAGTACTTC
clone_size: once; d_call: -; v_call: TRBV14; j_call: TRBJ2-1; cdr3_aa: CASSQESYRPYNEQFF; cdr3_nt: TGTGCCAGCAGCCAAGAATCGTACAGGCCATACAATGAGCAGTTCTTC